What follows are 8 T cell receptor beta chains derived from one specimen sequenced in a study of identical twins. MiXCR, run by TCRdb on the 5' RACE reads, gives a single entry per CDR3 protein. The table shows 700,000 or so distinct CDR3 sequences, with around 21% occurring only once. The same sample was also studied in work on T cells expressing NK-cell markers.

Sequencing was done on a sample of PBMCs. The receptors were gathered from a woman under 30 in good health.

In DNA form, the CDR3 reads TGTGCCAGCAGCCCCACCCGACGGAGGAGCTCCTACGAGCAGTACTTC. As protein: CASSPTRRRSSYEQYF. This rearrangement joins TRBV5-6 to TRBJ2-7; D may be TRBD2 (5 bases). CDR1 and CDR2 (germline): SGHDT, YYEEEE. The CDR3 is made up of 16 amino acids. Trimming stripped 4 bases from V and 0 bases from J, with 17 bases between.

V is TRBV12-3 or TRBV12-4 and J is TRBJ2-1; 11 bases match TRBD2. After removal of 5 bases from V and 8 bases from J, the junction contained 8 bases not matched to a gene. The CDR3 length is 15 residues. The CDR3 region has the DNA TGTGCCAGCAGTCTCACTAGCGGGGGATCGGATGAGCAGTTCTTC. As protein: CASSLTSGGSDEQFF.

The sample holds a few counts of this clonotype. The chain carries TRBV6-2 or TRBV6-3 and TRBJ2-5; no firm D call. CDR1 MNHEY and CDR2 SVGEGT come from the germline V gene. The CDR3 extends over 13 amino acids. Trimming pared 6 bases from V and 5 bases from J, leaving 13 bases between. DNA of the CDR3: TGTGCCAGCAGCAGACCTAGAACGGAGACCCAGTACTTC. This sequence encodes CASSRPRTETQYF.

V and J are TRBV4-1 and TRBJ2-1; 7 bases are shared with TRBD2. V was clipped by 5 bases and J by 7 bases; unmatched bases: 5. The CDR3 loop spans 13 amino acids. Germline V lookup: CDR1 MGHRA, CDR2 YSYEKL. The CDR3 nucleotides are TGCGCCAGCAGCGTTGGGGAGGGGAATGAGCAGTTCTTC. It is translated as CASSVGEGNEQFF.

This clonotype was recorded a few times. The chain links TRBV6-2 or TRBV6-3 to TRBJ1-5; no reliable D call. The CDR3 is 12 residues long. Germline CDR1 and CDR2: MNHEY and SVGEGT. V lost 6 bases, J lost 6 bases, and 9 bases lay in between. This CDR3 is CASRHEGQPQHF. The CDR3 DNA reads as TGTGCCAGCAGACACGAAGGTCAGCCCCAGCATTTT.

This clonotype was found a few times. The chain is built from TRBV7-9 and TRBJ2-1; the D call may be TRBD1 or TRBD2 (6 bases each). Between the trimmed V and J ends, which lost 4 bases and 2 bases, there was a span of 12 bases. The germline gives CDR1 SEHNR, CDR2 FQNEAQ (reference sequence). The CDR3 has 15 residues. Here the CDR3 reads CASSSHGGPYNEQFF. CDR3 bases: TGTGCCAGCAGCTCTCACGGGGGCCCCTACAATGAGCAGTTCTTC.

This clonotype was picked up many times. CDR3 in amino acids: CASSMGSGGADYGYTF. DNA for the CDR3: TGTGCCAGCAGTATGGGGTCAGGGGGCGCGGACTATGGCTACACCTTC. The J gene is TRBJ1-2, the V gene TRBV12-3 or TRBV12-4, with TRBD1 matching over 8 bases. The V and J ends lost 5 bases and 3 bases, in that order; junction bases with no gene match: 11. The CDR3 runs to 16 residues.

V usage is TRBV12-3 or TRBV12-4 and J usage is TRBJ1-1; D remains ambiguous. The CDR3 sequence is 13 residues long. V lost 5 bases and J 7 bases, leaving 14 bases between the germline ends. Here the CDR3 DNA reads TGTGCCAGCAGTCAGACTTTGAGGAGTGAAGCTTTCTTT. This encodes CASSQTLRSEAFF.